This T cell receptor (beta chain) was documented in a study of blood T cell repertoires in COVID-19 (dated by TCRdb to 2020 to 2022). Broadly, across the study: Collaborator samples came from the United States, Italy and Spain and covered acute and convalescent phases of COVID-19. The prospective study material was composed of cDNA or gDNA derived from T cells, B-cell-depleted T cells, or PBMCs. Deeply sampled blood TCRbeta repertoires from subjects exposed to, actively infected with, or recovered from COVID-19 were included in the dataset. A freely available public database, intended as a resource for researchers studying the immune response to SARS-CoV-2, is where the repertoires were released. Samples came from the ongoing ImmuneRACE study (first 160 participants) plus 1,254 subjects from 6 global collaborators. The sample metadata nearly always contained a de-identified subject ID, COVID-19 status, age in years and sex. Where available, HLA class I and class II types were taken from metadata supplied by the sample provider and were not determined by assay-based typing.

Collaborating institutions collected whole blood in K2EDTA tubes following their own protocols. For TCRbeta analysis, collaborator samples were shipped as frozen whole blood, as isolated PBMCs, or as DNA extracted from either sample type. Points the paper makes about the study in general: How much clinical and demographic metadata was included differed by source and by participant, and the metadata was provided uncurated.

TCRbeta CDR3 regions were amplified from genomic DNA by means of the immunoSEQ Assay, a bias-controlled multiplex PCR. Turning to the authors' computational methods: Nucleated cell counts per sample were estimated from amplification of reference gene primers within the assay. Sequence reads were collapsed and filtered to measure the absolute abundance of every unique TCRbeta CDR3 rearrangement. For each sample, productive Simpson clonality was calculated by taking the square root of Simpson's diversity index across productive rearrangements. In TCRdb, the immuneACCESS table is reduced to in-frame sequences with V and J assigned. These tables do not hold every clone; where another copy was compared, an unresolved V gene accounts for under half, and the others remain unexplained. The DNA gave D and trimming, while V, J and clone size come from that table. The sample contains 98,000 or so clones, about 88% of them found a single time. The leading ten clones occupy 2.4% of the sample.

Including the terminal cysteine and phenylalanine, the CDR3 comprises 14 residues. This entry keeps only the CDR3 DNA: 42 bases, framed from base 1. Relative to germline, V is 6 bases shorter and J is 8 bases shorter, with 16 bases between their ends. For CDR1 and CDR2, the germline V gene (reference sequence) lists MNHNY and SVGAGI. This clone was counted only a few times. Its antigen remains undetermined. Base-call qualities are not available, and no considerably larger clone is one nucleotide away. The receptor was isolated from a human donor in a cohort sampled during active COVID-19. Rearrangement joined TRBV6-6 to TRBJ1-4; no D gene call is confident. Sequencing was carried out using peripheral blood. The sequenced DNA is TGTGCCAGCAGAACAGAGGGAGTGTTAGAAAAACTGTTTTTT. This is translated as CASRTEGVLEKLFF.